The 18 T cell receptor beta chains below were found in one sample sequenced in a study of beta chain features in type 1 diabetes. Investigators reverse transcribed all isolated RNA, so they sequenced expressed TCRB transcripts. Assay: immunoSEQ multiplex PCR; the TCRdb copy retains only in-frame clones and omits some. The data show around 240,000 clones, about 71% seen once. Sample: naive CD4+ T cells from blood. The source is a man aged 30 to 45 in good health.

This rearrangement joins TRBV7-8 to TRBJ2-6; D is possibly TRBD1 (5 bases). Germline-derived CDR1 and CDR2 are SGHVS and FQNEAQ. Trimming pared 5 bases from V and 11 bases from J, leaving 22 bases between. The CDR3 is 16 residues long. DNA for the CDR3: TGTGCCAGCAGCCCCCGCGGCAGGGCCACTACCGACGTCCTGACTTTC. It encodes CASSPRGRATTDVLTF.

This chain joins TRBV30 and TRBJ2-2; tentatively, D is TRBD2 (5 bases). The V gene lost 3 bases and the J gene lost 1 base, with 12 bases spanning the gap. The CDR3 contains 15 residues. From germline, CDR1 is GTSNPN and CDR2 SVGIG (reference sequence). The CDR3 sequence is CAWRVRELNTGELFF. The CDR3 DNA follows: TGTGCCTGGAGGGTGAGGGAATTGAACACCGGGGAGCTGTTTTTT.

This rearrangement joins TRBV9 to TRBJ1-1; 7 bases are shared with TRBD1. This CDR3 has 17 amino acids. V gave up 4 bases and J gave up 3 bases; unmatched junction bases: 15. The V gene's germline CDR1 is SGDLS and CDR2 YYNGEE. In nucleotides, the CDR3 is TGTGCCAGCAGCCCCCTTTCACAGGGGAGCGGGTACACTGAAGCTTTCTTT. It codes for CASSPLSQGSGYTEAFF.

The V gene is TRBV29-1, the J gene TRBJ2-5; TRBD2 might be the D (5 bases). The germline V gene encodes CDR1 SQVTM and CDR2 ANQGSEA. This CDR3 is 15 amino acids long. V dropped 4 bases and J dropped 4 bases, with 19 bases sitting between them. CDR3 sequence reads: CSVGGRFLRGETQYF. The DNA for the CDR3 is TGCAGCGTTGGTGGCAGGTTCCTTCGGGGAGAGACCCAGTACTTC. The entire variable domain, with the rest obtained from reference TRBV29-1 and TRBJ2-5, is as follows: SAVISQKPSRDICQRGTSLTIQCQVDSQVTMMFWYRQQPGQSLTLIATANQGSEATYESGFVIDKFPISRPNLTFSTLTVSNMSPEDSSIYLCSVGGRFLRGETQYFGPGTRLLVL.

This clone was counted a few times. The chain carries TRBV30 and TRBJ1-2; D is undetermined. V dropped 0 bases and J dropped 4 bases, with 9 bases sitting between them. Germline V gene data show CDR1 as GTSNPN and CDR2 as SVGIG (reference sequence). CDR3 size: 13 residues. The CDR3 DNA follows: TGTGCCTGGAGTGTAGCTCCCTTCTATGGCTACACCTTC. Protein product: CAWSVAPFYGYTF. Based on the CDR3 plus reference TRBV30 and TRBJ1-2, the full variable domain is SQTIHQWPATLVQPVGSPLSLECTVEGTSNPNLYWYRQAAGRGLQLLFYSVGIGQISSEVPQNLSASRPQDRQFILSSKKLLLSDSGFYLCAWSVAPFYGYTFGSGTRLTVV.

This clone was seen only a few times. In DNA, the CDR3 is TGCAGCGTTGATTTGGTTACGCTCACAGATACGCAGTATTTT. As protein: CSVDLVTLTDTQYF. The chain is built from TRBV29-1 and TRBJ2-3; D gene unclear. In germline, CDR1 is SQVTM, CDR2 ANQGSEA. CDR3 length equals 14 residues. V lost 3 bases, J lost 2 bases, and 12 bases lay in between.

The chain joins TRBV30 to TRBJ2-3, with 10 bases matching TRBD2. The CDR3 is made up of 14 amino acids. Germline V gene lookup returns CDR1 GTSNPN and CDR2 SVGIG (reference sequence). The V segment lost 7 bases and the J segment 5 bases; nucleotides outside the gene matches: 9. The CDR3 DNA follows: TGTGCCTCCCCGGAGCGGGAGGGGAGAGATACGCAGTATTTT. This encodes CASPEREGRDTQYF.

The chain uses TRBV4-3 and TRBJ1-2; D not certain. Trimming left V 0 bases short and J 4 bases short, with 12 bases between. In germline, CDR1 is LGHNA, CDR2 YSLEER. The CDR3 extends over 15 amino acids. CDR3: CASSQDLITLYGYTF. In DNA, the CDR3 is TGCGCCAGCAGCCAAGATCTGATCACACTCTATGGCTACACCTTC.

This clone was detected only a few times. The chain carries TRBV29-1 and TRBJ2-2; a possible D gene is TRBD2 (5 bases). This CDR3 contains 12 residues. Per the germline V gene, CDR1 is SQVTM and CDR2 is ANQGSEA. Trimming stripped 6 bases from V and 4 bases from J, with 9 bases between. CDR3 nucleotides: TGCAGCGTAGGAGGTGGCACCGGGGAGCTGTTTTTT. Protein sequence: CSVGGGTGELFF.

The rearrangement joins TRBV30 to TRBJ2-1; the match to TRBD2 covers 10 bases. The CDR3 has 15 amino acids. After removal of 5 bases from V and 6 bases from J, the junction contained 10 bases not matched to a gene. Germline V CDR1 and CDR2: GTSNPN, SVGIG (reference sequence). The chain's CDR3 is CAWLEAGGPGNEQFF. DNA for the CDR3: TGTGCCTGGCTAGAAGCGGGAGGGCCTGGCAATGAGCAGTTCTTC. Looking up the rest from reference TRBV30 and TRBJ2-1 gives the full variable domain: SQTIHQWPATLVQPVGSPLSLECTVEGTSNPNLYWYRQAAGRGLQLLFYSVGIGQISSEVPQNLSASRPQDRQFILSSKKLLLSDSGFYLCAWLEAGGPGNEQFFGPGTRLTVL.

This clone was detected only a few times. J is TRBJ2-1 and V is TRBV30, with D uncertain. The germline V gene has CDR1 GTSNPN and CDR2 SVGIG (reference sequence). Trimming took 1 base from V and 1 from J, leaving 11 bases between them. The CDR3 has 15 residues. The CDR3 is CAWSGPNGSYNEQFF. DNA for the CDR3: TGTGCCTGGAGTGGGCCTAACGGGTCCTACAATGAGCAGTTCTTC.

The J gene is TRBJ2-5, the V gene TRBV6-6, with D unclear. CDR1 MNHNY and CDR2 SVGAGI come from the germline V gene (reference sequence). V was cut by 2 bases and J by 2 bases, with 9 bases left in between. The CDR3 runs 14 residues. CDR3 bases: TGTGCCAGCAGTTACGGGGTCATACAAGAGACCCAGTACTTC. Translating gives CASSYGVIQETQYF.

This rearrangement joins TRBV6-6 to TRBJ2-7, with TRBD1 matching 10 bases. Trimming took 2 bases from V and 5 from J; bases not matched to a gene: 6. This CDR3 region has 15 residues. The germline CDR1 and CDR2 sequences are MNHNY and SVGAGI (reference sequence). The CDR3, as DNA: TGTGCCAGCAGTTACGGCGGGACAGGGGTCCACGAGCAGTACTTC. This sequence encodes CASSYGGTGVHEQYF.

On this clone itself: The sample holds other DNA sequences that translate to the same CDR3. The CDR3 coding sequence is TGCAGCGTTGCGGAGGGCACAGATACGCAGTATTTT. It yields the protein CSVAEGTDTQYF. This chain uses TRBV29-1 with TRBJ2-3; maybe TRBD2 (5 bases). CDR1 and CDR2 from the germline V gene are SQVTM and ANQGSEA. This CDR3 region has 12 residues. V lost 4 bases and J lost 1, with 6 bases in between.

The V and J genes are TRBV29-1 and TRBJ2-4, with D unclear. The CDR3 runs to 14 residues. Germline V gene data show CDR1 as SQVTM and CDR2 as ANQGSEA. V was pared by 2 bases and J by 0 bases, with 8 bases between. The chain's CDR3 is CSVEKGKAKNIQYF. CDR3 bases: TGCAGCGTTGAAAAGGGTAAAGCCAAAAACATTCAGTACTTC.

The DNA for the CDR3 is TGTGCCAGCTCACCACCGCTGGCCTCTGGGGCCAACGTCCTGACTTTC. Translation: CASSPPLASGANVLTF. V and J are TRBV18 and TRBJ2-6; D gene ambiguous. CDR3 length equals 16 residues. The germline gives CDR1 KGHSH, CDR2 LQKENI. V lost 0 bases and J lost 0, with 6 bases in between.

DNA of the CDR3: TGCGCCAGCAGCTTGGAAGGGGCAGAGACCCAGTACTTC. It specifies CASSLEGAETQYF. This chain uses TRBV5-1 with TRBJ2-5; maybe TRBD1 (5 bases). This CDR3 has 13 residues. Trimming left V 0 bases short and J 4 bases short, with 7 bases between. Germline V lookup: CDR1 SGHRS, CDR2 YFSETQ. Together with reference TRBV5-1 and TRBJ2-5, the CDR3 gives the full variable domain: KAGVTQTPRYLIKTRGQQVTLSCSPISGHRSVSWYQQTPGQGLQFLFEYFSETQRNKGNFPGRFSGRQFSNSRSEMNVSTLELGDSALYLCASSLEGAETQYFGPGTRLLVL.

The J gene is TRBJ2-7, the V gene TRBV29-1; D is unclear. In germline, CDR1 is SQVTM, CDR2 ANQGSEA. V dropped 6 bases and J dropped 4 bases, with 16 bases sitting between them. The CDR3 is made up of 13 amino acids. The CDR3 coding sequence is TGCAGCGTGCTGGACCAAATGAGTTACGAGCAGTACTTC. Protein: CSVLDQMSYEQYF.